A selection of T cell receptor beta chains follows, all from one sample in a study of human T cells and chemical hapten exposure. TCRdb analysed the RACE reads with MiXCR anew, one entry per CDR3 protein. The table includes about 46,000 distinct CDR3 sequences, roughly 4% detected once. Sequencing was carried out using whole blood. All receptors come from a female donor in good health. Some clones in this sample may be carry-over from other donors' samples. The CDR3 runs from the conserved cysteine through the conserved F or W. D genes are given only for firm matches. Size is omitted from some rows. Given values are once, few, many or a class for expanded clones.

V gene,J gene,D gene,clone size,CDR3 DNA,CDR3 protein
TRBV6-2/TRBV6-3,TRBJ2-1,NA,many,TGTGCCAGCAGTTACACAAAAAGGGGTAGCGAGCAGTTCTTC,CASSYTKRGSEQFF
TRBV12-3/TRBV12-4,TRBJ2-1,NA,many,TGTGCCAGCAGCCAAAAGAGCAAGACGCAGAATGAGCAGTTCTTC,CASSQKSKTQNEQFF
TRBV18,TRBJ1-2,TRBD1,many,TGTGCCAGCTCGAAGACAGGGGGCTACTATGGCTACACCTTC,CASSKTGGYYGYTF
TRBV3-1,TRBJ1-3,NA,many,TGTGCCAGCAGCCCCATCGGGGGGCGTGGAAACACCATATATTTT,CASSPIGGRGNTIYF
TRBV11-2,TRBJ2-5,TRBD1,many,TGTGCCAGCAGCCCCCGGGACAGGGGGCCAGAGACCCAGTACTTC,CASSPRDRGPETQYF
TRBV2,TRBJ1-6,NA,many,TGTGCCAGCAGGGGGGACATAAATTCACCCCTCCACTTT,CASRGDINSPLHF
TRBV20-1,TRBJ1-1,NA,many,TGCAGTGCCAGCCTAACCAGAGGGCTGAACACTGAAGCTTTCTTT,CSASLTRGLNTEAFF
TRBV9,TRBJ2-6,TRBD1,many,TGTGCCAGCAGCGAGGACGACAGGGGGCGAAATGGGGCCAACGTCCTGACTTTC,CASSEDDRGRNGANVLTF
TRBV12-3/TRBV12-4,TRBJ2-7,NA,many,TGTGCCAGCAGTGTGGTTCGGGATCGCGAGCAGTACTTC,CASSVVRDREQYF
TRBV10-3,TRBJ2-7,TRBD1,NA,TGTGCCATCAGTGGTCCCGGGACAGGGGGTTACTCCGAGCAGTACTTC,CAISGPGTGGYSEQYF
TRBV7-2,TRBJ1-5,NA,many,TGTGCCACCGGCCTCATGGCCTCTCAGCCCCAGCATTTT,CATGLMASQPQHF